These T cell receptor beta chains were read from a single sample in a study of cytomegalovirus exposure and HLA in healthy donors. The table came from immunoSEQ multiplex PCR; TCRdb's copy has only in-frame clones and leaves some out. The table shows fewer than 150,000 clones, with 78% occurring only once. Material for sequencing was PBMCs. These receptors all stem from a male donor in good health and CMV-seronegative. Each CDR3 is given with its conserved first and last residue. Fields, in order: clone size, J gene, D gene, V gene, CDR3 DNA, CDR3 protein. D genes are given only for firm matches. Part of the rows lack a size; the others show once, few, many or a class for expanded clones.

abundance: NA; j_gene: TRBJ2-7; d_gene: NA; v_gene: TRBV5-1; CDR3nt: TGCGCCAGCAGCTTGGAGGGGAACGAGCAGTACTTC; CDR3aa: CASSLEGNEQYF
abundance: NA; j_gene: TRBJ1-1; d_gene: TRBD1; v_gene: TRBV29-1; CDR3nt: TGCAGCGTTGAAGAGTACAGGGGCTTCACTGAAGCTTTCTTT; CDR3aa: CSVEEYRGFTEAFF
abundance: NA; j_gene: TRBJ1-2; d_gene: TRBD1; v_gene: TRBV11-2; CDR3nt: TGTGCCAGCGCAGACCGCGGGACAGGGGTAGGCTACACCTTC; CDR3aa: CASADRGTGVGYTF
abundance: NA; j_gene: TRBJ1-1; d_gene: TRBD1; v_gene: TRBV18; CDR3nt: TGTGCCAGCTCGTTCAGACAGGGGGCGGATGGGGGAGCTTTCTTT; CDR3aa: CASSFRQGADGGAFF
abundance: NA; j_gene: TRBJ2-7; d_gene: TRBD2; v_gene: TRBV10-3; CDR3nt: TGTGCCATCGGGGAGGGACTAGCGGGAGGGTTCCACGAGCAGTACTTC; CDR3aa: CAIGEGLAGGFHEQYF
abundance: NA; j_gene: TRBJ1-1; d_gene: TRBD1; v_gene: TRBV10-2; CDR3nt: TGCGCCAGCAGTGAGGGCCCGATCGGACAGGCGAACACTGAAGCTTTCTTT; CDR3aa: CASSEGPIGQANTEAFF
abundance: NA; j_gene: TRBJ1-1; d_gene: TRBD1; v_gene: TRBV5-4; CDR3nt: TGTGCCAGCAGCCGCCTTGGACAGGAGAACACTGAAGCTTTCTTT; CDR3aa: CASSRLGQENTEAFF
abundance: NA; j_gene: TRBJ1-1; d_gene: TRBD1; v_gene: TRBV6-6; CDR3nt: TGTGCCAGCAGTTTGGAGGGGGCTGTGAACACTGAAGCTTTCTTT; CDR3aa: CASSLEGAVNTEAFF
abundance: NA; j_gene: TRBJ1-3; d_gene: NA; v_gene: TRBV9; CDR3nt: TGTGCCAGCAGCGTGGGGGGGGGCACTGGAAACACCATATATTTT; CDR3aa: CASSVGGGTGNTIYF
abundance: NA; j_gene: TRBJ1-1; d_gene: NA; v_gene: TRBV9; CDR3nt: TGTGCCAGCAGCGTAGGCGGGGAATTAGGTAACACTGAAGCTTTCTTT; CDR3aa: CASSVGGELGNTEAFF
abundance: NA; j_gene: TRBJ1-2; d_gene: NA; v_gene: TRBV5-6; CDR3nt: TGTGCCAGCAGCTTTAGTGCGGGGGTTAAGGATGGCTACACCTTC; CDR3aa: CASSFSAGVKDGYTF
abundance: few; j_gene: TRBJ1-1; d_gene: NA; v_gene: TRBV29-1; CDR3nt: TGCAGCGTGACAGGCCTGAACACTGAAGCTTTCTTT; CDR3aa: CSVTGLNTEAFF
abundance: NA; j_gene: TRBJ2-7; d_gene: TRBD2; v_gene: TRBV18; CDR3nt: TGTGCCAGCTCACCACAGCGGGGGACCTACGAGCAGTACTTC; CDR3aa: CASSPQRGTYEQYF
abundance: NA; j_gene: TRBJ2-5; d_gene: NA; v_gene: TRBV7-9; CDR3nt: TGTGCCAGCAGCTTAGTTGGCTCAGAGTACTTC; CDR3aa: CASSLVGSEYF
abundance: NA; j_gene: TRBJ2-7; d_gene: TRBD1; v_gene: TRBV6-5; CDR3nt: TGTGCCAGCAGGAAAACAGGGGGCCTCTACGAGCAGTACTTC; CDR3aa: CASRKTGGLYEQYF
abundance: NA; j_gene: TRBJ1-2; d_gene: NA; v_gene: TRBV5-6; CDR3nt: TGTGCCAGCAGCTCGCCGACGAGGAACTATGGCTACACCTTC; CDR3aa: CASSSPTRNYGYTF
abundance: NA; j_gene: TRBJ1-2; d_gene: TRBD1; v_gene: TRBV7-2; CDR3nt: TGTGCCAGCAGCAACCGACAGGGTAATAACTATGGCTACACCTTC; CDR3aa: CASSNRQGNNYGYTF